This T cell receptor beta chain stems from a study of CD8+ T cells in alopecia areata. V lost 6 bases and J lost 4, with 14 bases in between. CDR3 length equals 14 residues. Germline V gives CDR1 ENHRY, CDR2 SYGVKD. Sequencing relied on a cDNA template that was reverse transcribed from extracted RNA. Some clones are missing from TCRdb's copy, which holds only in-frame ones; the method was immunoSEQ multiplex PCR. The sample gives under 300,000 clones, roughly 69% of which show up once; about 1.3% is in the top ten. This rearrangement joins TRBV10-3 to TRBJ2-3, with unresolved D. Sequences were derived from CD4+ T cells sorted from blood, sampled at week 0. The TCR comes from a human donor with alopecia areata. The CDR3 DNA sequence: TGTGCCATCAGGCCGGGTATGAGCGCAGATACGCAGTATTTT. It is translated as CAIRPGMSADTQYF.